Following are 26 T cell receptor beta chains from one sample sequenced in a study of T cell responses to AZD1222 COVID-19 vaccine. Measured with immunoSEQ multiplex PCR; TCRdb has only the in-frame clones, and not every one. Of some 95,000 clones in the sample, 65% to 90% were seen once. Sequenced here: peripheral blood, sampled on day 0 of AZD1222 vaccination. These receptors came from an adult in good health.

V usage is TRBV5-5 and J usage is TRBJ2-1; TRBD2 matches at 8 bases. Germline values: CDR1 SGHKS, CDR2 YYEKEE (reference sequence). J lost 1 base, V lost 4 bases, and 7 bases had no gene match. This CDR3 has 16 residues. The CDR3 reads CASSPIGTRSYNEQFF. CDR3 DNA sequence: TGTGCCAGCAGCCCGATCGGGACTAGATCCTACAATGAGCAGTTCTTC.

The V call is TRBV11-2, the J call TRBJ1-3, with a tentative D call TRBD1 (5 bases). The CDR3 consists of 15 residues. From germline, CDR1 is SGHAT and CDR2 FQNNGV. V dropped 5 bases and J dropped 0 bases, with 11 bases sitting between them. The DNA of the CDR3 is TGTGCCAGCAGCCCCACCGGGGGCTCTGGAAACACCATATATTTT. This encodes CASSPTGGSGNTIYF.

This chain joins TRBV7-9 and TRBJ2-4, with no clear D. Germline V CDR1 and CDR2: SEHNR, FQNEAQ (reference sequence). V was cut by 5 bases and J by 1 base, with 9 bases left in between. This CDR3 comprises 14 residues. CDR3 sequence (DNA): TGTGCCAGCAGCGGGGTGGGGGCCAAAAACATTCAGTACTTC. Its translation: CASSGVGAKNIQYF.

The gene calls are TRBV3-1 (or the pseudogene TRBV3-2) and TRBJ2-5; D unresolved. Germline-derived CDR1 and CDR2 are LGHDT and YNNKEL (reference sequence). V lost 0 bases and J 1 base, leaving 6 bases between the germline ends. The CDR3 has 14 amino acids. The CDR3, as DNA: TGTGCCAGCAGCCAAGAAGGACCCCAAGAGACCCAGTACTTC. Its translation is CASSQEGPQETQYF.

The V and J genes are TRBV19 and TRBJ1-5; no clear D gene. V lost 3 bases to trimming and J lost 6 bases, with 9 bases between them. Germline V gene data show CDR1 as LNHDA and CDR2 as SQIVND (reference sequence). This CDR3 has 13 residues. The chain's CDR3 is CASSMPSGQPQHF. The DNA for the CDR3 is TGTGCCAGTAGTATGCCGAGTGGTCAGCCCCAGCATTTT.

This chain joins TRBV5-1 and TRBJ2-7; D call uncertain. Germline values: CDR1 SGHRS, CDR2 YFSETQ. The CDR3 length is 14 residues. V was cut by 0 bases and J by 3 bases, with 10 bases left in between. CDR3 nucleotide sequence: TGCGCCAGCAGCTTGGAGGACCAGCGCTACGAGCAGTACTTC. Protein: CASSLEDQRYEQYF.

CDR3 nucleotide sequence: TGTGCCAGCGTGAGGGGGGACTCTGGAAACACCATATATTTT. Translated, it gives CASVRGDSGNTIYF. The V call is TRBV19, the J call TRBJ1-3; perhaps TRBD1 as D (6 bases). Deletions cut 9 bases from V and 0 bases from J, with 12 bases between. The CDR3 consists of 14 residues. The germline gives CDR1 LNHDA, CDR2 SQIVND (reference sequence).

The V call is TRBV4-2, the J call TRBJ2-7; 16 nucleotides match TRBD2. This CDR3 has 17 residues. CDR1 LGHNA and CDR2 YNFKEQ come from the germline V gene. V shed 1 base and J 5 bases; nucleotides not matched to a gene: 5. The CDR3 coding sequence is TGTGCCAGCAGCCAAGTGGGACTAGCGGGGGGGCCCGACGAGCAGTACTTC. As protein: CASSQVGLAGGPDEQYF.

J is TRBJ1-5 and V is TRBV12-5; tentatively, D is TRBD1 (5 bases). CDR1 LGHNT and CDR2 FRNRAP come from the germline V gene. The CDR3 has 11 residues. CDR3 protein: CAAGNDQPQHF. For the CDR3, the DNA is TGTGCCGCAGGGAACGATCAGCCCCAGCATTTT. The whole variable domain, remainder taken from reference TRBV12-5 and TRBJ1-5, is DARVTQTPRHKVTEMGQEVTMRCQPILGHNTVFWYRQTMMQGLELLAYFRNRAPLDDSGMPKDRFSAEMPDATLATLKIQPSEPRDSAVYFCAAGNDQPQHFGDGTRLSIL.

V is TRBV7-9 and J is TRBJ2-3; 8 bases agree with TRBD2. The trim removed 7 bases at V and 1 base at J, leaving 10 bases unmatched. The CDR3 is 16 residues long. From germline, CDR1 is SEHNR and CDR2 FQNEAQ (reference sequence). CDR3 region: CASIGVIGGGTDTQYF. The DNA of the CDR3 is TGTGCCAGCATAGGGGTCATCGGGGGGGGCACAGATACGCAGTATTTT.

This clone has just one count. The V gene is TRBV14, the J gene TRBJ2-1; tentative D call: TRBD2 (7 bases). The V and J ends lost 2 bases and 5 bases respectively, with 13 bases between them. This CDR3 is 15 amino acids long. The V gene's germline CDR1 is SGHDN and CDR2 FVKESK. CDR3 residues: CASSQRLGGHNEQFF. The CDR3 region has the DNA TGTGCCAGCAGCCAACGTCTGGGGGGGCACAATGAGCAGTTCTTC.

This sequence joins TRBV27 and TRBJ1-6; the D is unclear. V lost 6 bases and J lost 10, with 13 bases in between. This CDR3 has 13 residues. Per the germline V gene, CDR1 is MNHEY and CDR2 is SMNVEV (reference sequence). Here the CDR3 reads CASSLSAASPLHF. The DNA of the CDR3 is TGTGCCAGCAGCCTATCCGCAGCCTCACCCCTCCACTTT.

The chain uses TRBV9 and TRBJ2-1, with D uncertain. Deletions cut 0 bases from V and 0 bases from J, with 7 bases between. The length of the CDR3 is 15 residues. CDR1 is SGDLS and CDR2 is YYNGEE in the germline V gene. Written as DNA, the CDR3 is TGTGCCAGCAGCGTAGATGGCGGCTCCTACAATGAGCAGTTCTTC. This codes for CASSVDGGSYNEQFF.

The V and J genes are TRBV9 and TRBJ2-7; no clear D gene. The length of the CDR3 is 14 residues. Looked up from germline, CDR1 is SGDLS and CDR2 is YYNGEE. Trimming pared 0 bases from V and 2 bases from J, leaving 9 bases between. The CDR3 region has the DNA TGTGCCAGCAGCGTAGAAGCCCAGACCTACGAGCAGTACTTC. It codes for CASSVEAQTYEQYF.

This sequence joins TRBV5-4 and TRBJ2-5; TRBD1 aligns across 9 bases. Germline CDR1 and CDR2: SGHNT and YYREEE (reference sequence). The CDR3 has 16 amino acids. The V and J ends lost 3 bases and 1 base, in that order; junction bases with no gene match: 7. The CDR3: CASSSQGALFQETQYF. The CDR3 DNA is TGTGCCAGCAGCTCACAGGGGGCTCTATTCCAAGAGACCCAGTACTTC.

CDR3 nucleotides: TGCGCCAGCAGCTTGGGACTAACCCAAGAGACCCAGTACTTC. Its translation: CASSLGLTQETQYF. This chain joins TRBV5-1 and TRBJ2-5; a weak D match, TRBD2 (5 bases). V was cut by 0 bases and J by 1 base, with 7 bases left in between. CDR3 length: 14 residues. Germline CDR1 SGHRS, CDR2 YFSETQ.

The V and J genes are TRBV24-1 and TRBJ2-5, with D possibly TRBD1 on 5 matching bases. The CDR3 covers 15 residues. Germline V gene data show CDR1 as KGHDR and CDR2 as SFDVKD. V dropped 4 bases and J dropped 2 bases, with 13 bases sitting between them. The CDR3 DNA reads TGTGCCACCAGTGACCCCCGGAGACAGCAAGAGACCCAGTACTTC. Its protein product is CATSDPRRQQETQYF.

This clone was seen a handful of times. The rearrangement joins TRBV9 to TRBJ2-7; 9 nucleotides line up with TRBD1. V trimming: 4 bases; J trimming: 5 bases; junction bases outside the gene matches: 7. Looked up from germline, CDR1 is SGDLS and CDR2 is YYNGEE. The CDR3 spans 14 residues. CDR3 loop: CASSPGQGFDEQYF. Written as DNA, the CDR3 is TGTGCCAGCAGCCCGGGACAGGGCTTCGACGAGCAGTACTTC.

This clone occurred once. V and J are TRBV5-1 and TRBJ2-2; the match to TRBD2 covers 8 bases. The CDR3 sequence is 16 residues long. V was pared by 0 bases and J by 0 bases, with 1 base of the junction left unmatched. The germline V gene has CDR1 SGHRS and CDR2 YFSETQ. The CDR3 region has the DNA TGCGCCAGCAGCTTGGGGCGGGAGGCGAACACCGGGGAGCTGTTTTTT. It is translated as CASSLGREANTGELFF.

The chain couples TRBV11-3 to TRBJ2-2; D remains ambiguous. V dropped 1 base and J dropped 2 bases, with 5 bases sitting between them. Germline-derived CDR1 and CDR2 are SGHNT and YENEEA. The CDR3 sequence is 14 residues long. DNA of the CDR3: TGTGCCAGCAGCTTAGCTGAAAACACCGGGGAGCTGTTTTTT. This gives the protein CASSLAENTGELFF. The full variable domain, rest sourced from reference TRBV11-3 and TRBJ2-2, is EAGVVQSPRYKIIEKKQPVAFWCNPISGHNTLYWYLQNLGQGPELLIRYENEEAVDDSQLPKDRFSAERLKGVDSTLKIQPAELGDSAVYLCASSLAENTGELFFGEGSRLTVL.

The chain combines TRBV27 with TRBJ2-5; D remains ambiguous. Trimming removed 5 bases from V and 1 base from J, with 14 bases in between. The CDR3 is 15 residues long. Germline CDR1 and CDR2: MNHEY and SMNVEV (reference sequence). CDR3: CASSPSRRTQETQYF. DNA of the CDR3: TGTGCCAGCAGTCCCTCGCGTCGGACCCAAGAGACCCAGTACTTC.

V is TRBV18 and J is TRBJ1-4; perhaps TRBD1 as D (5 bases). The CDR3 totals 14 residues. Trimming stripped 5 bases from V and 0 bases from J, with 7 bases between. Germline-derived CDR1 and CDR2 are KGHSH and LQKENI. In DNA form, the CDR3 reads TGTGCCAGCTCAGAGGGGCCAACTAATGAAAAACTGTTTTTT. Translated: CASSEGPTNEKLFF.

This chain's CDR3 is CASSFRLGGELFF. The CDR3 DNA reads as TGTGCCAGCAGCTTTAGGCTGGGCGGGGAGCTGTTTTTT. The chain has TRBV11-2 and TRBJ2-2; no reliable D call. The germline V gene has CDR1 SGHAT and CDR2 FQNNGV. Between the trimmed V and J ends, which lost 3 bases and 7 bases, there was a span of 9 bases. The CDR3 loop spans 13 amino acids. The full variable domain, rest sourced from reference TRBV11-2 and TRBJ2-2, is EAGVAQSPRYKIIEKRQSVAFWCNPISGHATLYWYQQILGQGPKLLIQFQNNGVVDDSQLPKDRFSAERLKGVDSTLKIQPAKLEDSAVYLCASSFRLGGELFFGEGSRLTVL.

V gene TRBV4-1 combines with J gene TRBJ2-7, with TRBD2 matching over 7 bases. V lost 3 bases and J lost 6; bases outside the gene matches: 14. The CDR3 covers 16 residues. Germline CDR1 reads MGHRA; CDR2 reads YSYEKL. This CDR3 reads CASSQQGPGSGSEQYF. Here the CDR3 DNA reads TGCGCCAGCAGCCAGCAAGGACCAGGTAGCGGGTCCGAGCAGTACTTC.

V and J are TRBV7-8 and TRBJ1-1, with D uncertain. Germline V gene sequence: CDR1 SGHVS, CDR2 FQNEAQ. With 1 base removed from V and 1 base from J, the gap between germline ends came to 7 bases. CDR3 length: 14 residues. The chain's CDR3 is CASSLGFWNTEAFF. The CDR3 coding sequence is TGTGCCAGCAGCTTAGGTTTCTGGAACACTGAAGCTTTCTTT.

The chain links TRBV10-2 to TRBJ1-6; D unclear. Germline loops: CDR1 WSHSY, CDR2 SAAADI. V shed 0 bases and J shed 7 bases, with 4 bases lying between them. This CDR3 comprises 13 residues. CDR3 loop: CASSESTNSPLHF. The CDR3 DNA reads TGCGCCAGCAGTGAGTCGACGAATTCACCCCTCCACTTT.